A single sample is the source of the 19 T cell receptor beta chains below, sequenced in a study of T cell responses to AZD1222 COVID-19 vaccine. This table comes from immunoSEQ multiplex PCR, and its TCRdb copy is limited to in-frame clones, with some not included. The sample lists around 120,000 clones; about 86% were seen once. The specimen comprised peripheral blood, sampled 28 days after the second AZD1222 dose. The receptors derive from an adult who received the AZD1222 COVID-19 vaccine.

CDR3 loop: CASSTGGGANTGELFF. The CDR3 nucleotides read TGTGCCAGCAGCACCGGGGGAGGCGCGAACACCGGGGAGCTGTTTTTT. This chain connects TRBV7-2 to TRBJ2-2; TRBD2 might be the D (6 bases). CDR1 is SGHTA and CDR2 is FQGNSA in the germline V gene. V gave up 5 bases and J gave up 0 bases, with 13 bases separating them. This CDR3 has 16 amino acids.

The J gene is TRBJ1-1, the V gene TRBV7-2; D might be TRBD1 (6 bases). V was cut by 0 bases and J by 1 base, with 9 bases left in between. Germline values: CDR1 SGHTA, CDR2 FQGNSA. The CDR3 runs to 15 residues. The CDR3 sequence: CASSLAGGRNTEAFF. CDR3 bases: TGTGCCAGCAGCTTAGCGGGGGGGCGGAACACTGAAGCTTTCTTT.

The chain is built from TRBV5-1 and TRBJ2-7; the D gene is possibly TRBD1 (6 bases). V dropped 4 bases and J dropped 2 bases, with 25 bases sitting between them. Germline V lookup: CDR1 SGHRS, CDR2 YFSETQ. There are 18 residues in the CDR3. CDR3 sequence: CASSRGSGQTTKAYEQYF. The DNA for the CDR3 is TGCGCCAGCAGCAGGGGGTCCGGACAGACTACGAAAGCCTACGAGCAGTACTTC.

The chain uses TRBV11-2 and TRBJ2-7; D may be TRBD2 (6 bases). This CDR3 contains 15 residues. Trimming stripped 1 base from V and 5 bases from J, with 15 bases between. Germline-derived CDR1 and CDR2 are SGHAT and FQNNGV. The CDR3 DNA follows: TGTGCCAGCAGCTTAGTGGGGGGTCCGGGGGACGAGCAGTACTTC. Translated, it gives CASSLVGGPGDEQYF.

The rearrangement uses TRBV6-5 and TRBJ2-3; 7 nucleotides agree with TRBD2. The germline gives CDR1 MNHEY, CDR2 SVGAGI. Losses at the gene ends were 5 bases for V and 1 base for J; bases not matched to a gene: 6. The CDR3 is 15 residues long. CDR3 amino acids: CASSPGDYRTDTQYF. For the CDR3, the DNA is TGTGCCAGCAGTCCCGGGGACTACCGCACAGATACGCAGTATTTT.

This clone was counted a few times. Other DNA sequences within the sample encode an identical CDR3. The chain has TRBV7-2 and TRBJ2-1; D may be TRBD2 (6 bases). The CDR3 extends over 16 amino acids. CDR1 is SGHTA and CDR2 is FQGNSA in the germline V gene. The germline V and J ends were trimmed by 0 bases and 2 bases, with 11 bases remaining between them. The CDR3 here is CASSLAVGGTYNEQFF. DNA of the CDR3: TGTGCCAGCAGCTTAGCGGTGGGGGGTACCTACAATGAGCAGTTCTTC.

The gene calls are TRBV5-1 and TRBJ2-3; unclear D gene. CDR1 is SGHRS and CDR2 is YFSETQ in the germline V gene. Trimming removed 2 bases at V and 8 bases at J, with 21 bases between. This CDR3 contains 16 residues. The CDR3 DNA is TGCGCCAGCAGCTTTAACAGAGACCCCACCGCGACTACGCAGTATTTT. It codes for CASSFNRDPTATTQYF.

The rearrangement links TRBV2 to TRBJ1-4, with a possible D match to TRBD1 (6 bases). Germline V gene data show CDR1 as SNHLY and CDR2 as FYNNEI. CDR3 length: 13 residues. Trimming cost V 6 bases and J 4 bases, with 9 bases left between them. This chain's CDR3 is CASRTGRNEKLFF. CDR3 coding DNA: TGTGCCAGCAGGACAGGTCGTAATGAAAAACTGTTTTTT.

The CDR3: CASSLEGTYGYTF. The CDR3 region has the DNA TGTGCCAGCAGTTTAGAGGGGACCTATGGCTACACCTTC. V gene TRBV12-3 or TRBV12-4 combines with J gene TRBJ1-2; D possibly corresponds to TRBD1 (5 bases). V was cut by 1 base and J by 4 bases, with 7 bases left in between. This CDR3 has 13 amino acids.

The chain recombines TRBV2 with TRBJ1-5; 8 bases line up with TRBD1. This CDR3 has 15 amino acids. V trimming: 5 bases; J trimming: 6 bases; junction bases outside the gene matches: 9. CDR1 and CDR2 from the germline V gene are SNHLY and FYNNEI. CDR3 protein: CASSNTGGKGQPQHF. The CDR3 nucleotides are TGTGCCAGCAGTAATACAGGGGGGAAAGGTCAGCCCCAGCATTTT. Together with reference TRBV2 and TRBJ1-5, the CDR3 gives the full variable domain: EPEVTQTPSHQVTQMGQEVILRCVPISNHLYFYWYRQILGQKVEFLVSFYNNEISEKSEIFDDQFSVERPDGSNFTLKIRSTKLEDSAMYFCASSNTGGKGQPQHFGDGTRLSIL.

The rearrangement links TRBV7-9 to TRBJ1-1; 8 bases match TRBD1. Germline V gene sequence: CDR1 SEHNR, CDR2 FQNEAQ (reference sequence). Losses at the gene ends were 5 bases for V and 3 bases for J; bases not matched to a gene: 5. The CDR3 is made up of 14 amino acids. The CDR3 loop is CASSQQGAHTEAFF. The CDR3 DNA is TGTGCCAGCAGCCAGCAGGGGGCCCACACTGAAGCTTTCTTT.

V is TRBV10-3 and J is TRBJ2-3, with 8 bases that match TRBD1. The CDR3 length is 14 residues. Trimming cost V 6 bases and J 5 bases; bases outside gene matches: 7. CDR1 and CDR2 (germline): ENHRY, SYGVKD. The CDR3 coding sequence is TGTGCCATCAGCCCCGAGACAGGGGTAGATACGCAGTATTTT. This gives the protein CAISPETGVDTQYF.

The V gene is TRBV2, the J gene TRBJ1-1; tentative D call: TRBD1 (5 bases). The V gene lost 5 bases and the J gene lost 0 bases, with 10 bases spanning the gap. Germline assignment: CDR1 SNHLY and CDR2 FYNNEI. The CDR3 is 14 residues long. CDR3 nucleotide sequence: TGTGCCAGCAGTAAATTGACAGTGAACACTGAAGCTTTCTTT. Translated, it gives CASSKLTVNTEAFF.

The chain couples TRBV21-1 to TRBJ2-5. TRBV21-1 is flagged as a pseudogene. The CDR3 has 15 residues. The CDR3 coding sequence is TGTGCCAGCAGCCCCGCCGGGGGCTTCCTAGAGACCCAGTACTTC. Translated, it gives CASSPAGGFLETQYF.

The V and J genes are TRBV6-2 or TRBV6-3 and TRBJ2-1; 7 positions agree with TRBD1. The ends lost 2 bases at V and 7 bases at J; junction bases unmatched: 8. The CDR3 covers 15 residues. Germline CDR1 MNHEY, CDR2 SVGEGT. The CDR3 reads CASSYPRQGANEQFF. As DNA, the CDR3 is TGTGCCAGCAGTTACCCTCGACAGGGCGCGAATGAGCAGTTCTTC.

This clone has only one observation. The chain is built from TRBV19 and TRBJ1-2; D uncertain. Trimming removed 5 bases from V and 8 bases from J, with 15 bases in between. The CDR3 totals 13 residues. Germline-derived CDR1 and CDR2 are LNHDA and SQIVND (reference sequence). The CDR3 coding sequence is TGTGCCAGTAGTCAAAAACTGGTTGGAGGCTACACCTTC. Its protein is CASSQKLVGGYTF.

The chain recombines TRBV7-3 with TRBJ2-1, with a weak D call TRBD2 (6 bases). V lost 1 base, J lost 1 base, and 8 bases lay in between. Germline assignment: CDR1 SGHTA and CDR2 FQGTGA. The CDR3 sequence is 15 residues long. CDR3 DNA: TGTGCCAGCAGCTTAAGTGGGGGGTCCTACAATGAGCAGTTCTTC. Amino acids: CASSLSGGSYNEQFF.

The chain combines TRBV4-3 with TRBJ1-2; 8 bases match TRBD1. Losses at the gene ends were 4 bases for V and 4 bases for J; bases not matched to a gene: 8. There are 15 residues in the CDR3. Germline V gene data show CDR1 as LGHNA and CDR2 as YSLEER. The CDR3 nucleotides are TGCGCCAGCAGCCCGACAGGGGAGATGAGCTATGGCTACACCTTC. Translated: CASSPTGEMSYGYTF.

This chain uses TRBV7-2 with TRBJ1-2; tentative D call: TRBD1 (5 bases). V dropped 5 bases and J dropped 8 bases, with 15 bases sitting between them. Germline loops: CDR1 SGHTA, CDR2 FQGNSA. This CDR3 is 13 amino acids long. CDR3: CASSTGDAGGYTF. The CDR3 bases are TGTGCCAGCAGCACCGGGGACGCCGGGGGCTACACCTTC.